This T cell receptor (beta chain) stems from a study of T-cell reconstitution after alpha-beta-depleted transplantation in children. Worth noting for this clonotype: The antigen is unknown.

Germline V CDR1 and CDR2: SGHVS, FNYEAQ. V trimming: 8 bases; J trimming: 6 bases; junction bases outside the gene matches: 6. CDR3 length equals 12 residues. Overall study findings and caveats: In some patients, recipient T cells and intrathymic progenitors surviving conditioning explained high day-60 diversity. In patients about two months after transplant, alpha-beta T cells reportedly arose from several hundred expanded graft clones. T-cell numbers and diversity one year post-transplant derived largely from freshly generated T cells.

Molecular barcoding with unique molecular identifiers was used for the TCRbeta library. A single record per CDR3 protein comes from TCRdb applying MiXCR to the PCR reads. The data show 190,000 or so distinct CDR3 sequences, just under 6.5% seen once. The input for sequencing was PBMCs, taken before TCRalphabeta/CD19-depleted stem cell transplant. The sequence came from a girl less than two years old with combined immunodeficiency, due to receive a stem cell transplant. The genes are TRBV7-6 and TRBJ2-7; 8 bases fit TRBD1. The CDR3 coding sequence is TGTGCCAGCGTCTCTACAGGGGGCGAGCAGTACTTC. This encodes CASVSTGGEQYF.